What follows are 32 T cell receptor beta chains derived from one specimen sequenced in a study of monozygotic twins with inflammatory bowel disease. TCRdb re-called the 5' RACE reads and shows each CDR3 protein once, DNA omitted. The table counts about 380,000 distinct CDR3 sequences; around 2.6% lies in the top ten. Sequencing was done on a sample of blood. These receptors were collected from a human donor with ulcerative colitis or Crohn's disease, or a healthy co-twin of an affected twin (not recorded which).

The chain uses TRBV5-6 and TRBJ2-3; TCRdb selects TRBD1, and the lack of DNA leaves this call unchecked. The CDR3 is made up of 12 amino acids. Germline CDR1 is SGHDT and CDR2 is YYEEEE. CDR3 sequence: CASSSTGYTQYF.

This chain links TRBV7-9 with TRBJ1-1. The CDR3 is made up of 14 amino acids. CDR1 SEHNR and CDR2 FQNEAQ come from the germline V gene (reference sequence). This CDR3 reads CASSPQLYRTEAFF. The complete variable domain, with remaining parts taken from reference TRBV7-9 and TRBJ1-1, reads DTGVSQNPRHKITKRGQNVTFRCDPISEHNRLYWYRQTLGQGPEFLTYFQNEAQLEKSRLLSDRFSAERPKGSFSTLEIQRTEQGDSAMYLCASSPQLYRTEAFFGQGTRLTVV.

The gene calls are TRBV7-2 and TRBJ1-4. The CDR3 is made up of 16 amino acids. Germline V gene lookup returns CDR1 SGHTA and CDR2 FQGNSA. The CDR3 is CASSLASLSTNEKLFF.

CDR3 amino acids: CASSPVDTDTQYF. The rearrangement links TRBV18 to TRBJ2-3. There are 13 residues in the CDR3. Germline CDR1 reads KGHSH; CDR2 reads LQKENI.

The chain combines TRBV11-2 with TRBJ2-1; TCRdb returns TRBD1, unconfirmable since there is no DNA. Germline V gives CDR1 SGHAT, CDR2 FQNNGV. The CDR3 contains 15 residues. The CDR3 loop reads CASSPRDRGLSEQFF.

V gene TRBV5-1 combines with J gene TRBJ2-1; the TCRdb D gene call, TRBD1, has no DNA to confirm it. CDR1 and CDR2 from the germline V gene are SGHRS and YFSETQ. The CDR3 contains 17 residues. The CDR3: CASSPRDGGFGYNEQFF.

The chain links TRBV27 to TRBJ2-2; TCRdb returns TRBD1, unconfirmable since there is no DNA. This CDR3 has 16 amino acids. Germline lookup yields CDR1 MNHEY and CDR2 SMNVEV (reference sequence). This CDR3 reads CASSLPRGPNTGELFF.

This chain connects TRBV5-1 to TRBJ1-2. The CDR3 runs 13 residues. CDR1 is SGHRS, CDR2 YFSETQ, per germline. This CDR3 is CASSFVGNYGYTF.

The V call is TRBV6-5, the J call TRBJ1-5; the TCRdb call, TRBD1, lacks DNA for checking. Germline V CDR1 and CDR2: MNHEY, SVGAGI. This CDR3 spans 15 amino acids. The CDR3 region is CASSYDGNSNQPQHF.

The CDR3 reads CASSEGTGTEAFF. The J gene is TRBJ1-1, the V gene TRBV10-2; with no DNA, the TCRdb D assignment of TRBD1 cannot be verified. Germline assignment: CDR1 WSHSY and CDR2 SAAADI. This CDR3 is built from 13 residues.

The V call is TRBV7-9, the J call TRBJ1-2; TCRdb returns TRBD1, unconfirmable since there is no DNA. This CDR3 spans 13 amino acids. CDR1 SEHNR and CDR2 FQNEAQ come from the germline V gene (reference sequence). CDR3 in amino acids: CASSRTGFYGYTF.

The chain is built from TRBV5-1 and TRBJ2-7; TCRdb outputs TRBD2, but without DNA this stays unchecked. CDR3 length: 14 residues. In germline, CDR1 is SGHRS, CDR2 YFSETQ. The CDR3: CASSLLPSGYEQYF.

The rearrangement joins TRBV7-9 to TRBJ2-7; TCRdb reports TRBD1, a call that lacks DNA to check it against. The CDR3 runs 16 residues. Germline V gives CDR1 SEHNR, CDR2 FQNEAQ (reference sequence). The chain's CDR3 is CASSDTGGRSSYEQYF.

The V gene is TRBV12-3 or TRBV12-4, the J gene TRBJ2-1; TCRdb's assignment of TRBD1 cannot be checked, as there is no DNA. The CDR3 length is 17 residues. Here the CDR3 reads CASSFRVSRGGPNEQFF.

This sequence joins TRBV9 and TRBJ2-1; TCRdb's D call of TRBD1 is untestable without DNA. Germline values: CDR1 SGDLS, CDR2 YYNGEE. CDR3 length: 16 amino acids. CDR3 protein: CASSVEGDTSYNEQFF. The whole variable domain, filled in from reference TRBV9 and TRBJ2-1, reads DSGVTQTPKHLITATGQRVTLRCSPRSGDLSVYWYQQSLDQGLQFLIQYYNGEERAKGNILERFSAQQFPDLHSELNLSSLELGDSALYFCASSVEGDTSYNEQFFGPGTRLTVL.

The J gene is TRBJ1-6, the V gene TRBV20-1; TCRdb outputs TRBD1, but without DNA this stays unchecked. This CDR3 has 15 amino acids. Germline CDR1 and CDR2: DFQATT and SNEGSKA (reference sequence). CDR3 region: CSATRMTVLNSPLHF.

The chain has TRBV4-1 and TRBJ1-2; TCRdb gives TRBD1 as the D gene, but with no DNA this cannot be confirmed. Germline CDR1 reads MGHRA; CDR2 reads YSYEKL. This CDR3 has 21 residues. CDR3 protein: CASSQPAHSTGRNFTNYGYTF.

The rearrangement links TRBV7-3 to TRBJ1-3; TCRdb indicates TRBD1, and absent DNA this call remains unverified. The CDR3 length is 14 residues. CDR1 is SGHTA and CDR2 is FQGTGA in the germline V gene. CDR3: CASSTGQGGNTIYF.

V gene TRBV9 combines with J gene TRBJ1-1; TCRdb's D gene call, TRBD1, goes unchecked for lack of DNA. The CDR3 is made up of 14 amino acids. Looked up from germline, CDR1 is SGDLS and CDR2 is YYNGEE. The CDR3 here is CASSPRQLDTEAFF.

V gene TRBV12-3 or TRBV12-4 combines with J gene TRBJ1-1; TCRdb designates TRBD1, a call that cannot be tested without DNA. This CDR3 comprises 17 residues. The CDR3 loop is CASSWRRQVELNTEAFF.

CDR3 region: CASTPVQGDVNEQYF. V gene TRBV12-3 or TRBV12-4 combines with J gene TRBJ2-7; TCRdb returns TRBD1, unconfirmable since there is no DNA. The CDR3 is made up of 15 amino acids.

The chain recombines TRBV5-1 with TRBJ1-5; TCRdb's D gene call, TRBD1, goes unchecked for lack of DNA. Per the germline V gene, CDR1 is SGHRS and CDR2 is YFSETQ. This CDR3 has 15 amino acids. The CDR3 sequence: CASSIGTGLDIPQHF.

This rearrangement joins TRBV30 to TRBJ2-2. Germline-derived CDR1 and CDR2 are GTSNPN and SVGIG (reference sequence). This CDR3 spans 14 amino acids. CDR3 region: CAWSGRANTGELFF.

This chain connects TRBV7-9 to TRBJ2-7; TCRdb calls TRBD2, which cannot be checked without DNA. Germline assignment: CDR1 SEHNR and CDR2 FQNEAQ (reference sequence). The CDR3 loop spans 16 amino acids. CDR3 in amino acids: CASSLAEGGRLYEQYF.

This rearrangement joins TRBV5-5 to TRBJ1-1. This CDR3 comprises 16 residues. In germline, CDR1 is SGHKS, CDR2 YYEKEE (reference sequence). The CDR3 reads CASSSASGNTIGTAFF.

The rearrangement links TRBV12-3 or TRBV12-4 to TRBJ1-6; as DNA is missing, the TRBD1 call by TCRdb cannot be tested. The CDR3 contains 14 residues. The CDR3 reads CASTFRGPGSPLHF.

V gene TRBV12-3 or TRBV12-4 combines with J gene TRBJ2-5; TCRdb lists TRBD2, though no DNA is available to test this call. This CDR3 is built from 13 residues. This CDR3 reads CASRTSSQETQYF.

The gene calls are TRBV4-2 and TRBJ2-1; TCRdb names TRBD2, which stays unverified in the absence of DNA. The germline V gene has CDR1 LGHNA and CDR2 YNFKEQ. The CDR3 contains 14 residues. The CDR3 protein is CASSVSSAEYEQFF.

The rearrangement joins TRBV18 to TRBJ1-4. The germline gives CDR1 KGHSH, CDR2 LQKENI. CDR3 size: 16 residues. The chain's CDR3 is CASSPSSAAAREKLFF.

The rearrangement links TRBV4-1 to TRBJ1-2; TCRdb picks TRBD1, but there is no DNA to check that call. This CDR3 contains 14 residues. Germline V CDR1 and CDR2: MGHRA, YSYEKL. CDR3 region: CASSPRTGNYGYTF.

The V gene is TRBV5-1, the J gene TRBJ2-2. The germline V gene has CDR1 SGHRS and CDR2 YFSETQ. The CDR3 contains 15 residues. This chain's CDR3 is CASSFAGANTGELFF. Full variable domain (outside the CDR3, taken from reference TRBV5-1 and TRBJ2-2): KAGVTQTPRYLIKTRGQQVTLSCSPISGHRSVSWYQQTPGQGLQFLFEYFSETQRNKGNFPGRFSGRQFSNSRSEMNVSTLELGDSALYLCASSFAGANTGELFFGEGSRLTVL.

V is TRBV2 and J is TRBJ2-1; TCRdb's D gene call, TRBD2, goes unchecked for lack of DNA. Germline V gene lookup returns CDR1 SNHLY and CDR2 FYNNEI. This CDR3 contains 15 residues. The CDR3 loop is CASSASGGIYNEQFF.